Listed below are T cell receptor beta chains from one sample, sequenced in a study of blood T cells in healthy people across ages. TCRdb reprocessed the 5' RACE reads with MiXCR, giving one entry per CDR3 protein. The sample lists hundreds of thousands of distinct CDR3 sequences; roughly 41% were seen once. Input material: blood. The receptors were sampled from an elderly man in good health. Both conserved end residues are part of each CDR3. A D gene is named only where the DNA matches it firmly. Some rows have no size entry. The others give once, few or many, or a class for an expanded clone.

d_gene	abundance	v_gene	j_gene	CDR3nt	CDR3aa
.	.	TRBV10-3	TRBJ2-3	TGTGCCATCAGTGTCGGGGGCGCTTCTAGCACAGATACGCAGTATTTT	CAISVGGASSTDTQYF
.	many	TRBV3-1	TRBJ2-7	TGTGCCAGCAGCCAAGACTACGAGCAGTACTTC	CASSQDYEQYF
.	.	TRBV4-2	TRBJ2-3	TGTGCCAGCAGCCAAGTGACCGGAGGCCGTAGCACAGATACGCAGTATTTT	CASSQVTGGRSTDTQYF
.	.	TRBV11-2	TRBJ1-1	TGTGCCAGCAGCCCTTCCTATATTCTAGGGCACAACACTGAAGCTTTCTTT	CASSPSYILGHNTEAFF
.	many	TRBV20-1	TRBJ2-3	TGCAGTGCTATAAATGTAGGGCAACGCACAGATACGCAGTATTTT	CSAINVGQRTDTQYF
TRBD2	.	TRBV4-1	TRBJ2-5	TGCGCCAGCAGCCAAGTCACGGGGGGGACGCAAGAGACCCAGTACTTC	CASSQVTGGTQETQYF
.	many	TRBV7-9	TRBJ2-5	TGTGCCAGCAGCACTATGGAGACCCAGTACTTC	CASSTMETQYF
TRBD2	.	TRBV11-2	TRBJ2-2	TGTGCCAGCAGGAGGCGGGAGGCCAACACCGGGGAGCTGTTTTTT	CASRRREANTGELFF
.	.	TRBV7-9	TRBJ2-1	TGTGCCAGCAGCCCGGGGATTTATGAGCAGTTCTTC	CASSPGIYEQFF
.	.	TRBV5-8	TRBJ1-5	TGTGCCAGCACACTATACGGGACCAATCAGCCCCAGCATTTT	CASTLYGTNQPQHF
.	few	TRBV4-2	TRBJ2-7	TGTGCCAGCAGCCAAGAACTAGTCCCCCCCGAGCAGTACTTC	CASSQELVPPEQYF
.	few	TRBV7-2	TRBJ2-5	TGTGCCAGCAGCCCAGGGGGGAGGGTAGAGACCCAGTACTTC	CASSPGGRVETQYF
.	many	TRBV25-1	TRBJ2-7	TGTGCCAGCAGTGAGACCGAAAAGGAACACCTCTACGAGCAGTACTTC	CASSETEKEHLYEQYF
.	few	TRBV11-2	TRBJ2-5	TGTGCCAGCAGCTTAGCGGGTGGGTGGGAGACCCAGTACTTC	CASSLAGGWETQYF
.	few	TRBV6-5	TRBJ2-7	TGTGCCAGCACCTACGAGGCAGGGCCCTACGAGCAGTACTTC	CASTYEAGPYEQYF
TRBD1	.	TRBV7-2	TRBJ2-7	TGTGCCGGCAGCCTCGGGACAGGGGCGCCCTACGAGCAGTACTTC	CAGSLGTGAPYEQYF
TRBD2	.	TRBV7-2	TRBJ2-7	TGTGCCAGCAGCTCAGCTCTAGCGGGACTTGATTACGAGCAGTACTTC	CASSSALAGLDYEQYF
TRBD1	few	TRBV2	TRBJ2-3	TGTGCCAGCTGTCGGGACAGGAGTGTAACTAGCACAGATACGCAGTATTTT	CASCRDRSVTSTDTQYF
.	.	TRBV4-2	TRBJ2-5	TGTGCCAGCAGCCCGGGCAACTCTCAGGGACAAGAGACCCAGTACTTC	CASSPGNSQGQETQYF
TRBD1	.	TRBV28	TRBJ2-7	TGTGCCAGCAACAACAGGGGGCGAAATCCTCGGGGGCAGTACTTC	CASNNRGRNPRGQYF
TRBD2	few	TRBV6-5	TRBJ2-7	TGTGCCAGCAGTTACGCACTAGCGGGGCCTGGGGAGCAGTACTTC	CASSYALAGPGEQYF
TRBD1	.	TRBV5-1	TRBJ2-2	TGCGCCAGCAGCCCAAGCCGGGACAGGGGTTCCGGGGAGCTGTTTTTT	CASSPSRDRGSGELFF
TRBD1	.	TRBV20-1	TRBJ2-6	TGCAGTGCTAGAAGAGACAGGGCCGGGGCCAACGTCCTGACTTTC	CSARRDRAGANVLTF
.	.	TRBV20-1	TRBJ2-7	TGCAGTGCTAGTAGTCTAGCTCCCGGCGAGCAGTACTTC	CSASSLAPGEQYF
TRBD1	.	TRBV4-1	TRBJ1-6	TGCGCCAGCAGCCAGGGACTGGACAGGGGATGGGGTAATTCACCCCTCCACTTT	CASSQGLDRGWGNSPLHF
.	.	TRBV10-3	TRBJ1-1	TGTGCCATCAGGAGGGACATGGGCGCTCCTGAAGCTTTCTTT	CAIRRDMGAPEAFF
.	few	TRBV30	TRBJ2-4	TGTGCCTGGAGTGTACTCGACAGAGGCATTCAGTACTTC	CAWSVLDRGIQYF
TRBD2	.	TRBV6-6	TRBJ2-5	TGTGCCAGCAGTTACCAGCGGGAGGGCCAAGAGACCCAGTACTTC	CASSYQREGQETQYF
TRBD2	few	TRBV12-3/TRBV12-4	TRBJ2-1	TGTGCCAGCAGTCTCCGGACTAGCGGGACGGCCTACAATGAGCAGTTCTTC	CASSLRTSGTAYNEQFF
TRBD2	.	TRBV20-1	TRBJ2-4	TGCAGTGCTCCTAAGAGTCAGGGAGGGAACATTCAGTACTTC	CSAPKSQGGNIQYF
TRBD1	few	TRBV24-1	TRBJ2-7	TGTGCCACCAATTCGGGACAGGGTTCCGATGAGCAGTACTTC	CATNSGQGSDEQYF
TRBD2	once	TRBV7-2	TRBJ2-3	TGTACCAGCAGCTGGTCCAGGGCGGGAGGAACAGATACGCAGTATTTT	CTSSWSRAGGTDTQYF
.	.	TRBV2	TRBJ2-7	TGTGCCAGCGGCGGGGACTCCTACGAGCAGTACTTC	CASGGDSYEQYF
.	few	TRBV20-1	TRBJ2-5	TGCAGTGCTGTGAGCGGGTCGTCCAACGTGTACTTC	CSAVSGSSNVYF
.	.	TRBV24-1	TRBJ2-5	TGTGCCACCAGTGATTTGGGCAGGGGAGAGACCCAGTACTTC	CATSDLGRGETQYF
TRBD2	few	TRBV19	TRBJ2-5	TGTGCCAGTAGTGCGGGAGGAGAGACCCAGTACTTC	CASSAGGETQYF
TRBD1	few	TRBV29-1	TRBJ1-2	TGCAGCGTTGATATGGGGACAGATGGGGATGGCTACACCTTC	CSVDMGTDGDGYTF
TRBD1	.	TRBV18	TRBJ1-2	TGTGCCAGCTCCGCCGACAGGGGAAGGGGAGGCTACACCTTC	CASSADRGRGGYTF
TRBD2	.	TRBV20-1	TRBJ2-1	TGCAGTGCACCCCGTGGGAGCGGGGGAAATACCTACAATGAGCAGTTCTTC	CSAPRGSGGNTYNEQFF
TRBD1	few	TRBV6-5	TRBJ2-7	TGTGCCAGCAGTTACCCCCGGGGACAGGGCGCTTACGAGCAGTACTTC	CASSYPRGQGAYEQYF
.	.	TRBV20-1	TRBJ2-7	TGCAGTGCTCCCGAAAACTCCTACGAGCAGTACTTC	CSAPENSYEQYF
.	.	TRBV29-1	TRBJ2-3	TGCAGCGTTGAAGTAGGGGCTACAGATACGCAGTATTTT	CSVEVGATDTQYF